One and the same sample provided the 16 T cell receptor beta chains below, sequenced in a study of T cell repertoires in cytomegalovirus infection. TCRdb called the reads again in MiXCR, with one record for every CDR3 protein. The table has around 280,000 distinct CDR3 sequences, 8% to 10% seen once. The sequenced material came from PBMCs. These receptors all stem from a human donor in good health (CMV status not recorded). Some clones in this sample may be carry-over from other donors' samples.

This clonotype was counted ten times or more. The chain has TRBV7-6 and TRBJ1-2; a possible D gene is TRBD1 (6 bases). V was pared by 5 bases and J by 4 bases, with 14 bases between. The CDR3 has 14 amino acids. Germline V gene data show CDR1 as SGHVS and CDR2 as FNYEAQ. The CDR3 nucleotides are TGTGCCAGCAGCCCCCGGGACAAGATCTATGGCTACACCTTC. Its protein is CASSPRDKIYGYTF.

The gene calls are TRBV6-5 and TRBJ1-3, with 7 nucleotides matching TRBD1. V trimming: 6 bases; J trimming: 3 bases; junction bases outside the gene matches: 8. The V gene's germline CDR1 is MNHEY and CDR2 SVGAGI. The CDR3 length is 15 residues. The DNA of the CDR3 is TGTGCCAGCAGGAGTGAGGGGGCGAGTGGAAACACCATATATTTT. This gives the protein CASRSEGASGNTIYF.

This clonotype showed up many times. V and J are TRBV12-5 and TRBJ1-1, with D hard to call. The CDR3 covers 13 residues. In germline, CDR1 is LGHNT, CDR2 FRNRAP. V was pared by 3 bases and J by 5 bases, with 10 bases between. CDR3 in amino acids: CASGFPQPTEAFF. As DNA, the CDR3 is TGTGCTAGTGGTTTTCCTCAACCTACTGAAGCTTTCTTT.

The chain couples TRBV28 to TRBJ2-5; tentative D call: TRBD1 (5 bases). V was trimmed by 2 bases and J by 9 bases, leaving 19 bases between them. The CDR3 spans 15 residues. Per germline, CDR1 MDHEN and CDR2 SYDVKM. DNA of the CDR3: TGTGCCAGCAGTTTAGGTGGGGCCCTGAGTGAGCCCCAGTACTTC. Translation: CASSLGGALSEPQYF. Together with reference TRBV28 and TRBJ2-5, the CDR3 gives the full variable domain: DVKVTQSSRYLVKRTGEKVFLECVQDMDHENMFWYRQDPGLGLRLIYFSYDVKMKEKGDIPEGYSVSREKKERFSLILESASTNQTSMYLCASSLGGALSEPQYFGPGTRLLVL.

This clonotype was observed many times. The gene calls are TRBV4-1 and TRBJ2-2, with 8 bases matching TRBD1. The CDR3 contains 15 residues. Germline V CDR1 and CDR2: MGHRA, YSYEKL. Unmatched junction bases numbered 4, after V lost 4 bases and J lost 3 bases. CDR3 sequence (DNA): TGCGCCAGCAGCCTGGACAGGGACTACACCGGGGAGCTGTTTTTT. Translating gives CASSLDRDYTGELFF.

The table lists this clonotype with a count of one. The V and J genes are TRBV7-9 and TRBJ1-1, with a possible D match to TRBD1 (5 bases). Germline CDR1 and CDR2: SEHNR and FQNEAQ (reference sequence). V was clipped by 4 bases and J by 1 base, with 16 bases between them. The CDR3 covers 16 residues. As DNA, the CDR3 is TGTGCCAGCAGCTACCGGGGGAGATTCGGGAACACTGAAGCTTTCTTT. This gives the protein CASSYRGRFGNTEAFF. Full variable domain (rest looked up from reference TRBV7-9 and TRBJ1-1): DTGVSQNPRHKITKRGQNVTFRCDPISEHNRLYWYRQTLGQGPEFLTYFQNEAQLEKSRLLSDRFSAERPKGSFSTLEIQRTEQGDSAMYLCASSYRGRFGNTEAFFGQGTRLTVV.

This clonotype was seen repeatedly, ten times or more. The chain uses TRBV15 and TRBJ1-1; the match to TRBD1 covers 7 bases. In germline, CDR1 is LNHNV, CDR2 YYDKDF (reference sequence). J was trimmed by 7 bases and V by 1 base; bases with no gene match: 9. CDR3 size: 15 residues. CDR3 loop: CATSRGQDRIFEAFF. The CDR3 DNA is TGTGCCACCAGCAGAGGTCAGGACAGGATATTTGAAGCTTTCTTT.

The chain combines TRBV29-1 with TRBJ2-1; D ambiguous. V lost 7 bases, J lost 7 bases, and 23 bases lay in between. The CDR3 sequence is 15 residues long. Per the germline V gene, CDR1 is SQVTM and CDR2 is ANQGSEA. The CDR3 spells CSGDQRSPYMNEQFF. DNA for the CDR3: TGCAGCGGAGACCAACGATCACCCTATATGAATGAGCAGTTCTTC.

The sample holds many counts of this clonotype. This chain connects TRBV6-2 or TRBV6-3 to TRBJ2-1; 12 bases are a match to TRBD2. The CDR3 length is 17 residues. V lost 4 bases to trimming and J lost 5 bases; unmatched junction nucleotides: 9. The germline V gene has CDR1 MNHEY and CDR2 SVGEGT. The CDR3 nucleotides read TGTGCCAGCAGTTTCAGACTAGCGGGGGACCTTAACAATGAGCAGTTCTTC. This sequence encodes CASSFRLAGDLNNEQFF.

The table lists this clonotype with many counts. The chain uses TRBV24-1 and TRBJ2-1; 9 bases align to TRBD1. Germline V lookup: CDR1 KGHDR, CDR2 SFDVKD. The junction had 9 bases not matched to a gene; V was cut back by 4 bases and J by 6 bases. CDR3 length: 16 amino acids. The CDR3: CATSEGTGLVVNEQFF. Written as DNA, the CDR3 is TGTGCCACCAGTGAAGGGACAGGGTTGGTGGTCAATGAGCAGTTCTTC.

This clonotype was seen ten or more times. This chain connects TRBV11-2 to TRBJ1-2, with unresolved D. The length of the CDR3 is 17 residues. V lost 5 bases to trimming and J lost 2 bases, with 21 bases between them. The germline CDR1 and CDR2 sequences are SGHAT and FQNNGV. CDR3 in DNA: TGTGCCAGCAGCGATACCCGGATCGCTAAAACCAACTATGGCTACACCTTC. Its translation is CASSDTRIAKTNYGYTF.

This clonotype was recorded many times. The J gene is TRBJ1-1, the V gene TRBV6-6; possibly TRBD1 for D (5 bases). Germline V CDR1 and CDR2: MNHNY, SVGAGI (reference sequence). V shed 2 bases and J shed 7 bases, with 11 bases lying between them. The CDR3 is 13 amino acids. The CDR3 reads CASSYPGTVEAFF. The CDR3 DNA is TGTGCCAGCAGTTACCCCGGGACTGTTGAAGCTTTCTTT.

This clonotype was counted ten times or more. The V and J genes are TRBV28 and TRBJ1-2; D ambiguous. Germline V gene sequence: CDR1 MDHEN, CDR2 SYDVKM. The ends were cut back, 10 bases at V and 3 bases at J, with 15 bases in the middle. The CDR3 totals 13 residues. CDR3: CAIKQRTHYGYTF. In DNA form, the CDR3 reads TGTGCCATCAAGCAGCGAACCCACTATGGCTACACCTTC.

At least ten counts were recorded for this clonotype. In DNA, the CDR3 is TGTGCCAGCAGCTTAGCGCAGGGTACTAGTCGGGAGACCCAGTACTTC. It codes for CASSLAQGTSRETQYF. The V call is TRBV7-2, the J call TRBJ2-5, with D perhaps TRBD1 or TRBD2 (5 bases each). The CDR3 loop spans 16 amino acids. CDR1 is SGHTA and CDR2 is FQGNSA in the germline V gene. V lost 0 bases to trimming and J lost 5 bases, with 16 bases between them.

This chain links TRBV20-1 with TRBJ1-4; possible D gene TRBD1, 5 bases. The CDR3 runs 16 residues. The germline V and J ends were trimmed by 2 bases and 0 bases, with 13 bases remaining between them. Germline assignment: CDR1 DFQATT and CDR2 SNEGSKA (reference sequence). The CDR3, as DNA: TGCAGTGCTAGAAAGGGCCAGGGTACAACTAATGAAAAACTGTTTTTT. It specifies CSARKGQGTTNEKLFF.

This clonotype was found many times. J is TRBJ1-5 and V is TRBV6-1; maybe TRBD1 (6 bases). Trimming removed 5 bases at V and 3 bases at J, with 11 bases between. This CDR3 region has 14 residues. In germline, CDR1 is MNHNS, CDR2 SASEGT. The CDR3 loop is CASSPGALNQPQHF. CDR3 sequence (DNA): TGTGCCAGCAGTCCAGGGGCCCTCAATCAGCCCCAGCATTTT.